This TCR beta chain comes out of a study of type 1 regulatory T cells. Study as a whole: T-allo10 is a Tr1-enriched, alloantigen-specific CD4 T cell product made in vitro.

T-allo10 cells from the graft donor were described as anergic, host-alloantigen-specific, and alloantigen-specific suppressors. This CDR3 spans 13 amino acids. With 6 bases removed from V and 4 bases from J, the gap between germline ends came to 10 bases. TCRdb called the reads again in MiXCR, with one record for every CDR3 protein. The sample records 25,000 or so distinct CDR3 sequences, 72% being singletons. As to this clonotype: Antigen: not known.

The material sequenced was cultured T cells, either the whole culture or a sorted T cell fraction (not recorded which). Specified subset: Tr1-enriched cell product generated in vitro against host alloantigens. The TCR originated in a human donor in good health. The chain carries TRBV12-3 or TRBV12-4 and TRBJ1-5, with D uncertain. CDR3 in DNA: TGTGCCAGCAGCCTCCGGCCTAATCAGCCCCAGCATTTT. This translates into CASSLRPNQPQHF.